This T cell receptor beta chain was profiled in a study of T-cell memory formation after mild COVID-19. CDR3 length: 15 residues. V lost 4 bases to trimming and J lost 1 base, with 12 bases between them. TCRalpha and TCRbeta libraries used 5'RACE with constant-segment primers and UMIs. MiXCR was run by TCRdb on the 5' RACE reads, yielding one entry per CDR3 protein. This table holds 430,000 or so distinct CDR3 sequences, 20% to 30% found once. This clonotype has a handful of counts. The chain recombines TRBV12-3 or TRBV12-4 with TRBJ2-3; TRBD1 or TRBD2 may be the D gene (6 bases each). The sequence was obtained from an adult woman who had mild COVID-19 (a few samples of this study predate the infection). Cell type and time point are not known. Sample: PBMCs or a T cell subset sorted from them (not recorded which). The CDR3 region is CASSWRDIRTDTQYF. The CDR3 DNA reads TGTGCCAGCAGTTGGCGGGACATACGCACAGATACGCAGTATTTT.